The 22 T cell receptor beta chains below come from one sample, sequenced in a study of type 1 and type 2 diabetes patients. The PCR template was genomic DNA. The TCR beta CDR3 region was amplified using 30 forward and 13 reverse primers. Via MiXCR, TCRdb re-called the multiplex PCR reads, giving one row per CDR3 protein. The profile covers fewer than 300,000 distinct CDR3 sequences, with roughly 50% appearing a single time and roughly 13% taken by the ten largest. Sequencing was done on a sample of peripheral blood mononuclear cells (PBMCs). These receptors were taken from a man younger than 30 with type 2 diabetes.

The CDR3 DNA reads as TGTGCCAGCAGCTTAGAATACGCAGATACGCAGTATTTT. Its translation is CASSLEYADTQYF. J is TRBJ2-3 and V is TRBV11-2, with D unclear. The CDR3 has 13 residues. In germline, CDR1 is SGHAT, CDR2 FQNNGV. With 0 bases removed from V and 4 bases from J, the gap between germline ends came to 5 bases.

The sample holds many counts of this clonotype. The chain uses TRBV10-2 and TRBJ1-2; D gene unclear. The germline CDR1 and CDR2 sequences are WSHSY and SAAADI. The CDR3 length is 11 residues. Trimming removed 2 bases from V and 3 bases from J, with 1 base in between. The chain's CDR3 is CASSEDYGYTF. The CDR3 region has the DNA TGCGCCAGCAGTGAGGACTATGGCTACACCTTC.

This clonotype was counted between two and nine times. The CDR3 sequence is CAEQGEGIETQYF. The CDR3 DNA sequence: TGTGCCGAGCAAGGGGAGGGAATAGAGACCCAGTACTTC. The rearrangement joins TRBV19 to TRBJ2-5; 7 nucleotides match TRBD2. The trim removed 11 bases at V and 4 bases at J, leaving 10 bases unmatched. The CDR3 totals 13 residues. Per germline, CDR1 LNHDA and CDR2 SQIVND (reference sequence).

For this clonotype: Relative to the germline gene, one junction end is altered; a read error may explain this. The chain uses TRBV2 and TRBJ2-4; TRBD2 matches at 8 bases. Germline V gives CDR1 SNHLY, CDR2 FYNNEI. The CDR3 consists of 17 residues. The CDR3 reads CASSVVPSGGPKNIRYF. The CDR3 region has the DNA TGTGCCAGCAGTGTGGTGCCCAGCGGGGGCCCCAAAAACATTCGGTACTTC.

Here the CDR3 DNA reads TGTGCCAGCACCCCGGACAGGGGAGGAGACACTGAAGCTTTCTTT. Protein: CASTPDRGGDTEAFF. The chain has TRBV7-2 and TRBJ1-1; 9 positions agree with TRBD1. V lost 7 bases and J lost 3; bases outside the gene matches: 9. The CDR3 is 15 residues long. Looked up from germline, CDR1 is SGHTA and CDR2 is FQGNSA.

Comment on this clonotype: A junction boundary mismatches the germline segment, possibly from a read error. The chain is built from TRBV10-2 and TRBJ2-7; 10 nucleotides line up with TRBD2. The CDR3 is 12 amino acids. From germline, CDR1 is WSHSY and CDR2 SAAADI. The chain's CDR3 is CASSSIAGGQYF. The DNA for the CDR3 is TGTGCCAGCAGTTCTATAGCGGGAGGACAGTACTTC.

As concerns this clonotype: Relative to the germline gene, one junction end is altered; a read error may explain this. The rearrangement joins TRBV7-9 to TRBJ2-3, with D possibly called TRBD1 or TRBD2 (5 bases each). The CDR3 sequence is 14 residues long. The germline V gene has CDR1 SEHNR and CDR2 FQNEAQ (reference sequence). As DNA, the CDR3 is TGCGCCAGCAGCCCCCAGGGAGCGGCAGATACGCAGTATTTT. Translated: CASSPQGAADTQYF. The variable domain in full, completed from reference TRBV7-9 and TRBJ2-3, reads DTGVSQNPRHKITKRGQNVTFRCDPISEHNRLYWYRQTLGQGPEFLTYFQNEAQLEKSRLLSDRFSAERPKGSFSTLEIQRTEQGDSAMYLCASSPQGAADTQYFGPGTRLTVL.

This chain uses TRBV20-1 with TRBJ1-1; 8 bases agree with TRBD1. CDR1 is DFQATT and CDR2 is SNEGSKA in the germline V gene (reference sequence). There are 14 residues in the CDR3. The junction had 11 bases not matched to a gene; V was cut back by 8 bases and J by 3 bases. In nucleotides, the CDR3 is TGCAGTACAATACTAGGACAGGGAGACACTGAAGCTTTCTTT. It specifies CSTILGQGDTEAFF.

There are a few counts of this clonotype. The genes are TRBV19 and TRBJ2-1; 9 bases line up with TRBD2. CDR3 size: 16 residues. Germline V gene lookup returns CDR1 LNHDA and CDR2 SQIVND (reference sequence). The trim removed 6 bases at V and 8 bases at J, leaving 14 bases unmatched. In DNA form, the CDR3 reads TGTGCCAGTAGGACTGGAGGGGGCGGGAGGGTGGATGAGCAGTTCTTC. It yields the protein CASRTGGGGRVDEQFF. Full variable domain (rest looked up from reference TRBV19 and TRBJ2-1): DGGITQSPKYLFRKEGQNVTLSCEQNLNHDAMYWYRQDPGQGLRLIYYSQIVNDFQKGDIAEGYSVSREKKESFPLTVTSAQKNPTAFYLCASRTGGGGRVDEQFFGPGTRLTVL.

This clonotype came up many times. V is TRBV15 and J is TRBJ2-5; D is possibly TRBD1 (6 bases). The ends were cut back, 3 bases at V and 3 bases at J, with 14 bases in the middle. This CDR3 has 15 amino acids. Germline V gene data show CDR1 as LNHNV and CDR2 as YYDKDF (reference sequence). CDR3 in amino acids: CATSRGSRGEETQYF. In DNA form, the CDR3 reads TGTGCCACCAGCAGGGGTAGCAGGGGTGAAGAGACCCAGTACTTC.

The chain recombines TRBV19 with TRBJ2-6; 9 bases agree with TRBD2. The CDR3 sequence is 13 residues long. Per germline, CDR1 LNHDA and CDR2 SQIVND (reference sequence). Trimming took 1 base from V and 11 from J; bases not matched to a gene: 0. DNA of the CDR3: TGTGCCAGTAGTATAGGACTAGCGGACGTCCTGACTTTC. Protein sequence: CASSIGLADVLTF.

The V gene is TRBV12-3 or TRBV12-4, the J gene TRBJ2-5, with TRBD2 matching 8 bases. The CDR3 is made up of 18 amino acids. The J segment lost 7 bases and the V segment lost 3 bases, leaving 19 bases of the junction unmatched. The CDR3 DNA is TGTGCCAGCAGTTTCTTTGTGAGGGGGGCTAGCGGGTTTGGGACCCAGTACTTC. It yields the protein CASSFFVRGASGFGTQYF.

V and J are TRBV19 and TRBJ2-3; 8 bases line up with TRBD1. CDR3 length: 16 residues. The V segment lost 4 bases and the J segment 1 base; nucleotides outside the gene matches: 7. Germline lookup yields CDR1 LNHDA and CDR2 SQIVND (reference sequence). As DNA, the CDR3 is TGTGCCAGTAGTAACCAGGGGGCGCGTGGCACAGATACGCAGTATTTT. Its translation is CASSNQGARGTDTQYF.

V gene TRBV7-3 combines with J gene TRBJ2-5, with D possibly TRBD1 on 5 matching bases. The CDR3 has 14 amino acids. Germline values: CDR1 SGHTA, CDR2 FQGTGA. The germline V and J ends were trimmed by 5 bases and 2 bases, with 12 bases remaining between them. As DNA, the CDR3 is TGTGCCAGCAGCCAGGGCCCCGGACAAGAGACCCAGTACTTC. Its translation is CASSQGPGQETQYF.

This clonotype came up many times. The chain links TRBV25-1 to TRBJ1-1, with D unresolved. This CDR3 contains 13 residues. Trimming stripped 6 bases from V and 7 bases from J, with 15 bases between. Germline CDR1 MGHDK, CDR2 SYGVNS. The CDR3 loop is CASSLGIRGEAFF. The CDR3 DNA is TGTGCCAGCAGCCTAGGTATTCGGGGTGAAGCTTTCTTT.

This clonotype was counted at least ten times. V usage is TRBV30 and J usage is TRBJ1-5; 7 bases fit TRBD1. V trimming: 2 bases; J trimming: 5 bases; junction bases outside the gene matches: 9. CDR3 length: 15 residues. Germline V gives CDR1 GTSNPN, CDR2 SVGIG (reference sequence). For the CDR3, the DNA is TGTGCCTGGAGTTACCGGGACAGACTTTATCAGCCCCAGCATTTT. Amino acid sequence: CAWSYRDRLYQPQHF.

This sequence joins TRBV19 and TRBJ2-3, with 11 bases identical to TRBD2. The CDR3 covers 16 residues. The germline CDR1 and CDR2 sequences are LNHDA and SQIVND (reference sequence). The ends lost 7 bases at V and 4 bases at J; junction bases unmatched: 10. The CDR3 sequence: CASTRLAGSLPDTQYF. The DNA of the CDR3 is TGTGCCAGTACGAGACTAGCGGGAAGTCTTCCAGATACGCAGTATTTT. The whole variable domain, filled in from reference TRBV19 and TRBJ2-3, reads DGGITQSPKYLFRKEGQNVTLSCEQNLNHDAMYWYRQDPGQGLRLIYYSQIVNDFQKGDIAEGYSVSREKKESFPLTVTSAQKNPTAFYLCASTRLAGSLPDTQYFGPGTRLTVL.

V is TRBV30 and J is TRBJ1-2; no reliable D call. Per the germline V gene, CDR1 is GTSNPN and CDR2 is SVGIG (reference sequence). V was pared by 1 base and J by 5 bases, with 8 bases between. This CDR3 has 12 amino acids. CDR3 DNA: TGTGCCTGGAGTGCCTCGAGGTATGGCTACACCTTC. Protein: CAWSASRYGYTF.

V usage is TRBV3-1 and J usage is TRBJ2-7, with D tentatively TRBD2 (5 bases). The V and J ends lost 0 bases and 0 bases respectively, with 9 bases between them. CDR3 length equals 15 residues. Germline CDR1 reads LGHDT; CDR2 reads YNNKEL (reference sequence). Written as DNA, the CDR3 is TGTGCCAGCAGCCAAGAAGGAGGAAGCTCCTACGAGCAGTACTTC. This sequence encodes CASSQEGGSSYEQYF.

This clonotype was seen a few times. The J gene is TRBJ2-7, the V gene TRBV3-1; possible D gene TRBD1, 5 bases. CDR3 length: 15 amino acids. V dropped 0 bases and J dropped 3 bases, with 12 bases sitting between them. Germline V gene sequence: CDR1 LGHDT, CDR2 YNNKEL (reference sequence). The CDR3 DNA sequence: TGTGCCAGCAGCCAAGATCTCAGGGCTTACTACGAGCAGTACTTC. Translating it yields CASSQDLRAYYEQYF.

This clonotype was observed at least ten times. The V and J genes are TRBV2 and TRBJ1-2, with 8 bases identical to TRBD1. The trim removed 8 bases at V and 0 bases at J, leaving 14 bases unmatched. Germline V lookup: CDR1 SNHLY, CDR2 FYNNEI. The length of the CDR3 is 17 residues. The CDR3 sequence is CASEEGGGQETNYGYTF. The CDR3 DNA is TGTGCCAGCGAAGAGGGGGGGGGACAGGAGACTAACTATGGCTACACCTTC.

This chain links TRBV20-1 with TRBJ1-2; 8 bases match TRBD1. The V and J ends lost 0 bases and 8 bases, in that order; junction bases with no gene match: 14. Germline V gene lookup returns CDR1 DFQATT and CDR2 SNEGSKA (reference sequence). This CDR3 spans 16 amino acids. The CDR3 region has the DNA TGCAGTGCTAGAGATCGAATAGGACAGGGAACTTTCGGCTACACCTTC. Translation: CSARDRIGQGTFGYTF.